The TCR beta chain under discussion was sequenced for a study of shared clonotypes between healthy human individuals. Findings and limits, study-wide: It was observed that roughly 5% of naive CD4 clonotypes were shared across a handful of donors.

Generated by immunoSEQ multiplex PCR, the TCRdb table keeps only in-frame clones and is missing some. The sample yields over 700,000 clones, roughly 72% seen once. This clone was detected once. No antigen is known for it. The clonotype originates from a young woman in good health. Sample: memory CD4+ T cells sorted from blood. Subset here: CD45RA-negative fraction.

The CDR3 sequence: CASNPRVTGELFF. Written as DNA, the CDR3 is TGTGCCAGCAACCCCAGGGTTACCGGGGAGCTGTTTTTT. This chain links TRBV28 with TRBJ2-2; maybe TRBD1 (5 bases). The CDR3 has 13 amino acids. Trimming pared 7 bases from V and 5 bases from J, leaving 11 bases between. The V gene's germline CDR1 is MDHEN and CDR2 SYDVKM.